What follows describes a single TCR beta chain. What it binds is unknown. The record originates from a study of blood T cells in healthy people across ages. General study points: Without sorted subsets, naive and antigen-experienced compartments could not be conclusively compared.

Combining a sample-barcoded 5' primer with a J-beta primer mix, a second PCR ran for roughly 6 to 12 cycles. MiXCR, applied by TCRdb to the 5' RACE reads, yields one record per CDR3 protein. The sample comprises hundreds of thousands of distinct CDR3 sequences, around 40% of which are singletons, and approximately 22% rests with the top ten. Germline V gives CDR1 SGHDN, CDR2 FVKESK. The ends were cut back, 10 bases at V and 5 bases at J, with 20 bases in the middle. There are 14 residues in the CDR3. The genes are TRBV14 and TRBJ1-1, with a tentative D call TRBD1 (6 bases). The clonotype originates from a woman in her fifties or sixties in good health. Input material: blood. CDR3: CAILGGRRNTEAFF. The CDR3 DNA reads TGTGCCATCCTCGGGGGGCGGAGGAATACTGAAGCTTTCTTT.